Listed below are T cell receptor beta chains from one sample, sequenced in a study of cytomegalovirus exposure and HLA in healthy donors. Data came from immunoSEQ multiplex PCR; TCRdb stores just in-frame clones and leaves some out. The table records about 150,000 clones, roughly 80% of them present only once. The sequenced sample was PBMCs. Every receptor here comes from a man in his fifties or sixties in good health and CMV-seropositive. Each CDR3 is given with its conserved first and last residue. The D gene is left open where the match is weak. The listing skips clone size in some rows; elsewhere it reads once, few, many or a size class.

NA	TRBV6-4	TRBD1	TRBJ1-1	CASSDSGQGKAFF	TGTGCCAGCAGTGACTCTGGACAGGGGAAAGCTTTCTTT
NA	TRBV6-5	NA	TRBJ2-1	CASSYGAPSYNEQFF	TGTGCCAGCAGTTACGGAGCTCCCTCCTACAATGAGCAGTTCTTC
NA	TRBV6-5	NA	TRBJ2-3	CASSYMVGADTQYF	TGTGCCAGCAGTTACATGGTAGGGGCAGATACGCAGTATTTT
NA	TRBV5-1	TRBD2	TRBJ2-2	CASSLELAGAGELFF	TGCGCCAGCAGCTTGGAACTAGCGGGGGCCGGGGAGCTGTTTTTT
NA	TRBV7-6	NA	TRBJ1-1	CASSPQQNTEAFF	TGTGCCAGCAGCCCCCAACAGAACACTGAAGCTTTCTTT
NA	TRBV6-1	NA	TRBJ1-6	CASVTSSYNSPLHF	TGTGCCAGCGTAACTAGCTCCTATAATTCACCCCTCCACTTT
NA	TRBV27	NA	TRBJ1-5	CASRSSGRINQPQHF	TGTGCCAGCCGTTCAAGCGGACGGATCAATCAGCCCCAGCATTTT
NA	TRBV6-6	NA	TRBJ2-5	CASSYKVVAAQETQYF	TGTGCCAGCAGTTACAAGGTGGTGGCGGCACAAGAGACCCAGTACTTC
NA	TRBV30	NA	TRBJ1-2	CAWSVYPSEGYTF	TGTGCCTGGAGTGTATACCCTTCGGAGGGCTACACCTTC
NA	TRBV14	NA	TRBJ1-4	CASSRGTPQTEKLFF	TGTGCCAGCAGCCGTGGGACACCACAGACTGAAAAACTGTTTTTT
few	TRBV5-5	NA	TRBJ2-7	CASSLGPGAYEQYF	TGTGCCAGCAGCTTGGGACCGGGGGCCTACGAGCAGTACTTC
NA	TRBV19	TRBD2	TRBJ2-1	CASRRTSGGAPYEQFF	TGTGCCAGTAGACGGACTAGCGGGGGGGCACCCTATGAGCAGTTCTTC
NA	TRBV30	NA	TRBJ1-1	CAWNKNTEAFF	TGTGCCTGGAACAAGAACACTGAAGCTTTCTTT
NA	TRBV27	NA	TRBJ1-1	CASSLGTGGNAEAFF	TGTGCCAGCAGTTTGGGGACGGGGGGAAACGCTGAAGCTTTCTTT
NA	TRBV19	NA	TRBJ1-2	CASSIQGQGVFGYTF	TGTGCCAGTAGTATACAGGGACAAGGAGTTTTTGGCTACACCTTC
once	TRBV6-9	NA	TRBJ2-4	CASRSGGAAKNIQYF	TGTGCCTCCCGCTCCGGGGGAGCGGCCAAAAACATTCAGTACTTC
NA	TRBV29-1	NA	TRBJ2-3	CSVAISTDTQYF	TGCAGCGTTGCTATTAGCACAGATACGCAGTATTTT
once	TRBV5-5	NA	TRBJ1-5	CASSLGILGNQPQHF	TGTGCCAGCAGCTTGGGAATACTTGGCAATCAGCCCCAGCATTTT
NA	TRBV2	TRBD2	TRBJ2-2	CASFRAGGNTGELFF	TGTGCCAGCTTCCGGGCGGGAGGAAACACCGGGGAGCTGTTTTTT
NA	TRBV14	TRBD2	TRBJ2-5	CASSQGTSASQGTQYF	TGTGCCAGCAGCCAGGGGACTAGCGCTTCCCAGGGGACCCAGTACTTC
NA	TRBV18	NA	TRBJ1-5	CASSPGGAPQPQHF	TGTGCCAGCTCACCGGGAGGGGCCCCTCAGCCCCAGCATTTT
few	TRBV4-1	NA	TRBJ1-4	CASSQVGDKLFF	TGCGCCAGCAGCCAAGTGGGAGACAAACTGTTTTTT
NA	TRBV5-1	NA	TRBJ2-2	CASSFELNTGELFF	TGCGCCAGCAGCTTTGAGCTCAACACCGGGGAGCTGTTTTTT